Reported below is one TCR beta chain. Antigen unknown. Deletions cut 6 bases from V and 2 bases from J, with 14 bases between. The CDR3 extends over 15 amino acids. Germline CDR1 MNHEY, CDR2 SVGAGI. This sample was taken from a study of shared clonotypes between healthy human individuals. Notes on the study in general: Among non-shared clonotypes, generation probabilities were lower than among those shared by all four donors.

Clones were sequenced by immunoSEQ multiplex PCR, and TCRdb holds only the in-frame ones, with some missing. The sample holds over 850,000 clones, approximately 78% seen once. A CD45RA-negative memory subset and a CD45RA+ naive subset were separated from the CD4+ cells. V and J are TRBV6-5 and TRBJ1-5; D unresolved. The sequenced material came from memory CD4+ T cells from PBMCs. The subset: CD45RA-negative fraction. This TCR was recovered from a man aged 18 to 29 in good health. Some clones in this sample may be carry-over from other donors' samples. CDR3 residues: CASSTERGGNQPQHF. CDR3 nucleotide sequence: TGTGCCAGCAGCACCGAGCGGGGAGGCAATCAGCCCCAGCATTTT.